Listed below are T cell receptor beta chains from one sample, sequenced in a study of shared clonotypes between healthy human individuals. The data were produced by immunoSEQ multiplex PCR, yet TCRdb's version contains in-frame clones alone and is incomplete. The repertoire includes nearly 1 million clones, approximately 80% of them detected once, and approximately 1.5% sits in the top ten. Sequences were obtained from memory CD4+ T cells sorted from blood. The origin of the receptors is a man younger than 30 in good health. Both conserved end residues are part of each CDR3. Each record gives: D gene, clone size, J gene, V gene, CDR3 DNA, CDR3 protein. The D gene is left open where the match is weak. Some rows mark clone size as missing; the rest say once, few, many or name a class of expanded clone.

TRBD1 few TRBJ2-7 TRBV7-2 TGTGCCAGCAGCTCCCGGGGACAGGGGAGTGGGGAGCAGTACTTC CASSSRGQGSGEQYF
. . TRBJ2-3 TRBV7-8 TGTGCCAGCAGCTTAAGGGAAACAGATACGCAGTATTTT CASSLRETDTQYF
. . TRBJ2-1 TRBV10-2 TGCGCCAGCAGTGAACGGTTTACAAGCTCCTACAATGAGCAGTTCTTC CASSERFTSSYNEQFF
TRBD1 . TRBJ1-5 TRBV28 TGTGCCAGCAGTTTATTAGCAGGGGGCTTTAGCAATCAGCCCCAGCATTTT CASSLLAGGFSNQPQHF
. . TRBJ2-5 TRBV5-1 TGCGCCAGCAGCACCCAAGAGACCCAGTACTTC CASSTQETQYF
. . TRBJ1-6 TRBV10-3 TGTGCCATCAGTGACAGGGAGGGGATAAATTCACCCCTCCACTTT CAISDREGINSPLHF
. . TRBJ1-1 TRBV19 TGTGCCAGTAGTACCCGGGGGGGGTTGAACACTGAAGCTTTCTTT CASSTRGGLNTEAFF
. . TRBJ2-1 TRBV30 TGTGCCTGGAGCAAAGGGGAGCAGTTCTTC CAWSKGEQFF
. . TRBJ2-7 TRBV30 TGTGCCTGGAGTCCTTACTACGAGCAGTACTTC CAWSPYYEQYF
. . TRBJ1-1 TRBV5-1 TGCGCCAGCAGCTTAACACAGAAGCCGAACACTGAAGCTTTCTTT CASSLTQKPNTEAFF
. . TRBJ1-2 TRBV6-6 TGTGCCAGCAGTACCGGACGGAATGGCTACACCTTC CASSTGRNGYTF
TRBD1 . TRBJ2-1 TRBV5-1 TGCGCCAGCAGCGAAGGACAGGGGAGGAACAATGAGCAGTTCTTC CASSEGQGRNNEQFF
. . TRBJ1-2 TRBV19 TGTGCCAGTAGGCCTGCCCTCAGGGCGGGCGGCTACACCTTC CASRPALRAGGYTF
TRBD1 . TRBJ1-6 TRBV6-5 TGTGCCAGCAGTTACTCGGGGCAGGGGGGTAATTCACCCCTCCACTTT CASSYSGQGGNSPLHF
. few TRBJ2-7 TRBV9 TGTGCCAGCAGCACAGGGTGGGGCTACGAGCAGTACTTC CASSTGWGYEQYF
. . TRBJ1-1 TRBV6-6 TGTGCCAGCAGTTACGGCGGGAAAAAGAACACTGAAGCTTTCTTT CASSYGGKKNTEAFF
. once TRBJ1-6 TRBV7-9 TGTGCCAGCAGCTTAGCCTTGTGGGATTCACCCCTCCACTTT CASSLALWDSPLHF
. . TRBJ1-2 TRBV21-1 TGTGCCAGCAGCCCCCATCCCAAAGTCGTTTGTAGCCATAACTATGGCTACACCTTC CASSPHPKVVCSHNYGYTF
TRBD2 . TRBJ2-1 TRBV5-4 TGTGCCAGCAGCCTGACTAGCGGGAACAATGAGCAGTTCTTC CASSLTSGNNEQFF
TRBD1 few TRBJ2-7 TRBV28 TGTGCCAGCAGTTTAATCAGGGGGTACGAGCAGTACTTC CASSLIRGYEQYF
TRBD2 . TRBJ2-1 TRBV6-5 TGTGCCAGCAGTTACGGGGACTACACCGAGCAGTTCTTC CASSYGDYTEQFF
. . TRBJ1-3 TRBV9 TGTGCCAGCAGCGTACGGCCCGGAAACACCATATATTTT CASSVRPGNTIYF
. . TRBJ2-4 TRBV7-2 TGTGCCAGCAGCTTAGGGCTGGCCCCCGCGGGGAACATTCAGTACTTC CASSLGLAPAGNIQYF
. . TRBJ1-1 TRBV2 TGTGCCAGCAGTGTAACGGACAGTCCGAACACTGAAGCTTTCTTT CASSVTDSPNTEAFF
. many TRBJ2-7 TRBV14 TGTGCCAGCAGCCAAGGTTGGGGCCACTACGAGCAGTACTTC CASSQGWGHYEQYF
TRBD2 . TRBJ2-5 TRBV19 TGTGCCAGTAGTCTGGGTAGCGGGAGGACAGAGACCCAGTACTTC CASSLGSGRTETQYF